This T cell receptor beta chain was obtained from a study of identical twins. General study results and limits: Invariant cells of the MAIT and iNKT types might have partly distorted the zero-insertion analyses. Twin pairs' shared out-of-frame alpha sequences were enriched in low generation probability.

Germline assignment: CDR1 SGHRS and CDR2 YFSETQ. The CDR3 sequence is 14 residues long. V dropped 4 bases and J dropped 6; count of bases not matched to a gene: 6. This clonotype came up many times. Its antigen remains unidentified. Unique molecular identifiers were present on the cDNA, which also gained a universal primer site by template switching. TCRdb re-called the 5' RACE reads through MiXCR, storing one row per CDR3 protein. Among about 240,000 distinct CDR3 sequences listed, roughly 10% were seen once. The sequence derives from a man in his forties or fifties in good health. Specimen: memory T cells sorted from blood. The rearrangement joins TRBV5-1 to TRBJ2-5; 10 bases align to TRBD1. The CDR3 here is CASSPGQGRKTQYF. The CDR3 nucleotides are TGCGCCAGCAGCCCGGGACAGGGGAGAAAGACCCAGTACTTC.